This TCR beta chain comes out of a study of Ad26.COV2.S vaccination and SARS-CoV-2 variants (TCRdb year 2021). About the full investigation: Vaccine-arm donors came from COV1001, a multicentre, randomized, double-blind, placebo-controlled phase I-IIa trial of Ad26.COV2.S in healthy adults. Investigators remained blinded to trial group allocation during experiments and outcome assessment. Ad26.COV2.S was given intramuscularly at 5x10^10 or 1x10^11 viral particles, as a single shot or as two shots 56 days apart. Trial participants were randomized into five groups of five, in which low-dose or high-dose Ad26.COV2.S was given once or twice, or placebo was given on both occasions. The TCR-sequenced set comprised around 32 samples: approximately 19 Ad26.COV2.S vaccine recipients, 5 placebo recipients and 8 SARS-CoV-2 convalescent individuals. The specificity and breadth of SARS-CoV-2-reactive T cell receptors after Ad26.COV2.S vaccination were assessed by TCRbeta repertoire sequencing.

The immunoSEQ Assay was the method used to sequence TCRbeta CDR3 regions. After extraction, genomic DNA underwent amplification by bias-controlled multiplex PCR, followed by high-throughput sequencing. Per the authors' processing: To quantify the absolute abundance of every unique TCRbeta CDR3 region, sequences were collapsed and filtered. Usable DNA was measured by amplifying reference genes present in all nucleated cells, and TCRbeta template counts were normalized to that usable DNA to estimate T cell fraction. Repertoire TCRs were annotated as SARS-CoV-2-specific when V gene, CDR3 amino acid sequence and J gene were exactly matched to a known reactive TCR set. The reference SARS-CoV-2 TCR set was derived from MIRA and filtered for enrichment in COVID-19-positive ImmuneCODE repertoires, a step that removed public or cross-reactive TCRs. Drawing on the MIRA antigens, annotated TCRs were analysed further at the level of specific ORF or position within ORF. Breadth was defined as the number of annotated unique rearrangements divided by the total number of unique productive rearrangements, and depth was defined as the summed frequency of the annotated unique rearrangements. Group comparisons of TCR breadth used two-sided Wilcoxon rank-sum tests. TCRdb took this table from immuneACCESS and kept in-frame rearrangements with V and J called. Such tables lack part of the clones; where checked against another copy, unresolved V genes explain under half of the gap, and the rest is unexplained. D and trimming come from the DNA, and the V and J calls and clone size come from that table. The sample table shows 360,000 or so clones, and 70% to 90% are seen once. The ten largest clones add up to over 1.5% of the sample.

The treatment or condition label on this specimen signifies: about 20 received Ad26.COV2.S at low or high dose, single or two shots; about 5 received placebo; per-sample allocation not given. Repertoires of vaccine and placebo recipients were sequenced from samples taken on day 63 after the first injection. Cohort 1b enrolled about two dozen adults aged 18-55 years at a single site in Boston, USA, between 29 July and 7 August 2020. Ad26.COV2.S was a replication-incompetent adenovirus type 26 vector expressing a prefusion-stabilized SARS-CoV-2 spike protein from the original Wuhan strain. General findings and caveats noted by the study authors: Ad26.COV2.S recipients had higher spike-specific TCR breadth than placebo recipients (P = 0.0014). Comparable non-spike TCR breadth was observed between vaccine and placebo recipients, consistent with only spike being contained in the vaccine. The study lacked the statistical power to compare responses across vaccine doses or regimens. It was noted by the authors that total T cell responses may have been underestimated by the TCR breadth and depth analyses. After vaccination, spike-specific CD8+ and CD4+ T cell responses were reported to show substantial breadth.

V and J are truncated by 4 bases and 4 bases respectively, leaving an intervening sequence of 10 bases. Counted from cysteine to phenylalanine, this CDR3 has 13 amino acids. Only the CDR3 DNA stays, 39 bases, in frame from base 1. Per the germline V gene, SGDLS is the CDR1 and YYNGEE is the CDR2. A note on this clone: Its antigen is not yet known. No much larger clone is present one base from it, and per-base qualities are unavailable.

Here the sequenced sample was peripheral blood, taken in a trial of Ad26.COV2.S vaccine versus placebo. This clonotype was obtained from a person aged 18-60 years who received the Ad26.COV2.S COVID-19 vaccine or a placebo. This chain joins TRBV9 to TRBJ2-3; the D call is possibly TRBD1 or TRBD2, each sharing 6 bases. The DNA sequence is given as TGTGCCAGCAGCCTTAGGGGGGCAGATACGCAGTATTTT. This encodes CASSLRGADTQYF.